This TCR beta chain stems from a study of beta chain features in type 1 diabetes. Whole-study results and caveats: Shorter templates might be favored by PCR, and equally so in patients and in controls.

Investigators reverse transcribed all isolated RNA, so they sequenced expressed TCRB transcripts. Reads averaged around 1 million for stem cell-like memory T cell samples. The repertoire was sequenced with immunoSEQ multiplex PCR; TCRdb's copy has only in-frame clones and lacks some. Among about 42,000 clones, approximately 48% were seen once, and the ten largest hold 0.2% to 0.3%. This clone was observed a handful of times. Its specificity is not known. In germline, CDR1 is KGHSH, CDR2 LQKENI. V lost 4 bases to trimming and J lost 2 bases; unmatched junction nucleotides: 3. The CDR3 is 14 residues long.

This rearrangement joins TRBV18 to TRBJ2-5, with 8 bases that match TRBD1. Sequenced material: stem cell memory CD4+ T cells from blood. This clonotype was obtained from a woman aged 25 to 39 in good health. This CDR3 reads CASSQNRGQETQYF. CDR3 DNA: TGTGCCAGCTCACAAAACAGGGGGCAAGAGACCCAGTACTTC.